This T cell receptor (beta chain) came from a study of T cell responses to AZD1222 COVID-19 vaccine. Trimming took 5 bases from V and 1 from J; bases not matched to a gene: 4. The CDR3 sequence is 16 residues long. Germline V gene lookup returns CDR1 SGHAT and CDR2 FQNNGV. The assay was immunoSEQ multiplex PCR, and TCRdb's table has in-frame clones only and misses some. The table includes some 90,000 clones, 85% to 90% detected once. With respect to this clone: Its antigen is undetermined.

Overall study findings and caveats: Just six AZD1222 recipients were seropositive at baseline. Spike-specific TCR breadth and depth went up after people got two AZD1222 doses. Among the donors, most were white British and more were female, and clonal diversity was possibly underestimated. Researchers report vaccine-associated CD4 TCRs spanning spike, with dominance at 160-218 and 743-854.

The source was peripheral blood, collected 28 days after the second AZD1222 dose. The rearrangement joins TRBV11-2 to TRBJ2-2; TRBD2 agrees at 10 bases. This clonotype originated in an adult who received the AZD1222 COVID-19 vaccine. CDR3 sequence: CASSPRLAGNTGELFF. CDR3 DNA: TGTGCCAGCAGCCCCCGACTAGCGGGGAACACCGGGGAGCTGTTTTTT.